This is a list of T cell receptor beta chains from one sample in a study of T-cell reconstitution after alpha-beta-depleted transplantation in children. TCRdb reanalysed the PCR reads using MiXCR and keeps one entry per CDR3 protein. The table includes fewer than 400,000 distinct CDR3 sequences, roughly 20% detected once. The sequencing here drew on PBMCs from the stem cell graft donor, taken from the stem cell graft. These TCRs come from a human donor who donated a stem cell graft to a child with acute myeloid leukemia. CDR3s include the opening cysteine and the closing phenylalanine or tryptophan. A D gene is named only where the DNA matches it firmly. Not all rows give a size; the values are once, few, many and, for expanded clones, a class.

.,many,TRBV25-1,TRBJ2-3,CASSVADTQYF,TGTGCCAGCAGTGTGGCAGATACGCAGTATTTT
.,.,TRBV4-2,TRBJ2-1,CASSQDPGEWTPEQFF,TGTGCCAGCAGCCAAGATCCGGGCGAATGGACCCCTGAGCAGTTCTTC
TRBD1,.,TRBV5-1,TRBJ2-7,CASSLAWDSSSYEQYF,TGCGCCAGCAGCTTGGCCTGGGACAGCTCCTCCTACGAGCAGTACTTC
.,.,TRBV6-5,TRBJ1-5,CASSYKVGVTSNQPQHF,TGTGCCAGCAGTTACAAAGTTGGGGTCACGAGCAATCAGCCCCAGCATTTT
.,few,TRBV27,TRBJ2-6,CASSLMGISGANVLTF,TGTGCCAGCAGTTTAATGGGGATCTCTGGGGCCAACGTCCTGACTTTC
.,.,TRBV12-3/TRBV12-4,TRBJ2-2,CASGLTGELFF,TGTGCCAGCGGCCTCACCGGGGAGCTGTTTTTT
TRBD1,many,TRBV5-5,TRBJ1-5,CASSFGSGGNQPQHF,TGTGCCAGCAGCTTCGGGTCAGGGGGGAATCAGCCCCAGCATTTT
.,few,TRBV12-3/TRBV12-4,TRBJ1-2,CASSSGPDFAGYTF,TGTGCCAGCAGCTCAGGACCGGACTTCGCCGGCTACACCTTC
.,few,TRBV20-1,TRBJ2-3,CSALQVWNTDTQYF,TGCAGTGCCCTACAGGTTTGGAACACAGATACGCAGTATTTT
TRBD2,few,TRBV6-1,TRBJ2-7,CASSKPSGDYEQYF,TGTGCCAGCAGTAAACCTAGCGGAGACTACGAGCAGTACTTC
TRBD2,many,TRBV20-1,TRBJ2-1,CSARRTSGIGDEQFF,TGCAGTGCTAGGAGGACTAGCGGGATAGGCGATGAGCAGTTCTTC
.,.,TRBV20-1,TRBJ2-7,CSASFSTYEQYF,TGCAGTGCTAGTTTCTCAACCTACGAGCAGTACTTC
.,.,TRBV28,TRBJ1-2,CASSLGGRTKELYGYTF,TGTGCCAGCAGTTTAGGTGGGCGGACAAAAGAGCTATATGGCTACACCTTC
.,.,TRBV9,TRBJ2-5,CASSGGALQETQYF,TGTGCCAGCAGCGGAGGGGCGCTTCAAGAGACCCAGTACTTC
TRBD2,.,TRBV20-1,TRBJ2-7,CSARDLSAGGSYEQYF,TGCAGTGCTAGAGATCTATCGGCTGGCGGGAGCTACGAGCAGTACTTC
.,.,TRBV28,TRBJ2-3,CASSQILEFSTDTQYF,TGTGCCAGCAGTCAGATATTGGAGTTCAGCACAGATACGCAGTATTTT
TRBD1,.,TRBV5-5,TRBJ2-1,CASSDPGGTGVNNEQFF,TGTGCCAGCAGCGATCCCGGCGGGACAGGGGTAAACAATGAGCAGTTCTTC
TRBD2,.,TRBV12-3/TRBV12-4,TRBJ2-2,CASRTLAGSTGELFF,TGTGCCAGCAGAACACTAGCGGGCTCTACCGGGGAGCTGTTTTTT
.,.,TRBV5-1,TRBJ2-3,CASSQVLGGSGDTQYF,TGCGCCAGCAGCCAAGTATTAGGGGGGAGTGGAGATACGCAGTATTTT
.,.,TRBV28,TRBJ2-7,CASTTLAGRDEQYF,TGTGCCAGCACCACCCTCGCGGGGCGGGACGAGCAGTACTTC
.,many,TRBV15,TRBJ2-1,CATSRAGTWSYNEQFF,TGTGCCACCAGCAGAGCAGGGACATGGTCTTACAATGAGCAGTTCTTC
TRBD1,.,TRBV20-1,TRBJ1-5,CSARDRDRAGQPQHF,TGCAGTGCTAGAGACCGGGACAGGGCGGGTCAGCCCCAGCATTTT
.,few,TRBV29-1,TRBJ2-1,CSAALPTYNEQFF,TGCAGCGCCGCGCTGCCTACCTACAATGAGCAGTTCTTC
.,few,TRBV20-1,TRBJ2-7,CSASEQYF,TGCAGTGCTTCCGAGCAGTACTTC
TRBD1,many,TRBV6-5,TRBJ2-7,CASSYLGTGGNEQYF,TGTGCCAGCAGTTACCTCGGGACAGGGGGCAACGAGCAGTACTTC
TRBD1,.,TRBV20-1,TRBJ1-5,CSAGTGDNQPQHF,TGCAGTGCAGGGACAGGGGACAATCAGCCCCAGCATTTT
.,.,TRBV12-3/TRBV12-4,TRBJ2-1,CASTHGAESYNEQFF,TGTGCCAGCACCCACGGGGCGGAGTCCTACAATGAGCAGTTCTTC
TRBD2,.,TRBV7-8,TRBJ2-3,CASSPPGRLAGVPDTQYF,TGTGCCAGCAGCCCTCCGGGAAGGCTAGCGGGAGTACCAGATACGCAGTATTTT
.,.,TRBV12-3/TRBV12-4,TRBJ2-2,CASSLVATNTGELFF,TGTGCCAGCAGCCTCGTGGCGACGAACACCGGGGAGCTGTTTTTT